One sample yielded the 7 T cell receptor beta chains listed below, sequenced in a study of T cells in Graves' hyperthyroidism and ophthalmopathy. TCR beta CDR3 regions were amplified from RNA. HTBI primers were the set used in a first-round RT-PCR of the TCR CDR3. In TCRdb, the multiplex PCR reads were re-called with MiXCR into one record per CDR3 protein. The sample gives more than 500,000 distinct CDR3 sequences, around 45% of which show up once; under 20% is in the top ten. Source material: peripheral blood or thyroid tissue (not recorded which). The receptors derive from an adult woman with Graves' disease, either hyperthyroidism or ophthalmopathy (not recorded which).

At least ten counts were recorded for this clonotype. The chain joins TRBV25-1 to TRBJ2-7; D is uncertain. The CDR3 spans 12 residues. V dropped 2 bases and J dropped 8 bases, with 10 bases sitting between them. Germline V lookup: CDR1 MGHDK, CDR2 SYGVNS. DNA for the CDR3: TGTGCCAGCAGTGAAGGTCTGAGGCAGCAGTACTTC. Its protein is CASSEGLRQQYF.

The chain links TRBV10-3 to TRBJ2-5; 11 bases map to TRBD2. The CDR3 is 15 residues long. Germline V CDR1 and CDR2: ENHRY, SYGVKD. After removal of 3 bases from V and 2 bases from J, the junction contained 2 bases not matched to a gene. The chain's CDR3 is CAISDSSGRQETQYF. The CDR3 coding sequence is TGTGCCATCAGTGATTCTAGCGGGAGGCAAGAGACCCAGTACTTC.

The rearrangement links TRBV7-2 to TRBJ1-4; possible D gene TRBD1, 5 bases. The CDR3 loop spans 15 amino acids. Germline V gives CDR1 SGHTA, CDR2 FQGNSA. The CDR3 here is CTSGSPYEQGGELFF. CDR3 nucleotide sequence: TGTACTAGCGGGAGTCCCTACGAGCAGGGAGGTGAACTGTTTTTT.

In nucleotides, the CDR3 is TGTGCCACCAGCAGACAGGACTATGGCTACACCTTC. This sequence encodes CATSRQDYGYTF. The chain carries TRBV15 and TRBJ1-2; D is unclear. V lost 2 bases and J 3 bases, leaving 4 bases between the germline ends. Germline CDR1 reads LNHNV; CDR2 reads YYDKDF (reference sequence). The CDR3 length is 12 residues.

The table lists this clonotype with many counts. The gene calls are TRBV20-1 and TRBJ2-7; no clear D gene. Germline V gene data show CDR1 as DFQATT and CDR2 as SNEGSKA (reference sequence). The CDR3 extends over 11 amino acids. Between the trimmed V and J ends, which lost 1 base and 5 bases, there was a span of 6 bases. The CDR3 region is CSARVPNEQYF. The CDR3 nucleotides are TGCAGTGCTAGAGTACCAAACGAGCAGTACTTC.

The chain recombines TRBV7-9 with TRBJ2-2; 8 bases align to TRBD2. This CDR3 spans 17 amino acids. J was trimmed by 0 bases and V by 4 bases; bases with no gene match: 7. The V gene's germline CDR1 is SEHNR and CDR2 FQNEAQ (reference sequence). Here the CDR3 DNA reads TGTGCCAGCAGCTCGACCCCGACTAGCGCGAACACCGGGGAGCTGTTTTTT. Protein sequence: CASSSTPTSANTGELFF. Based on the CDR3 plus reference TRBV7-9 and TRBJ2-2, the full variable domain is DTGVSQNPRHKITKRGQNVTFRCDPISEHNRLYWYRQTLGQGPEFLTYFQNEAQLEKSRLLSDRFSAERPKGSFSTLEIQRTEQGDSAMYLCASSSTPTSANTGELFFGEGSRLTVL.

Only a few counts were recorded for this clonotype. The chain has TRBV7-9 and TRBJ2-7, with D possibly matching TRBD2 (5 bases). Trimming took 5 bases from V and 0 from J, leaving 17 bases between them. The germline gives CDR1 SEHNR, CDR2 FQNEAQ (reference sequence). The CDR3 runs to 16 residues. CDR3: CASSLLNLGLSYEQYF. The CDR3 nucleotides are TGTGCCAGCAGCCTGCTAAACCTTGGACTCTCCTACGAGCAGTACTTC.